The 2 T cell receptor beta chains in this list originate from one sample, sequenced in a study of blood T cell repertoires in COVID-19. Method: immunoSEQ multiplex PCR; TCRdb's copy keeps in-frame clones and lacks some. This sample has 50,000 to 75,000 clones, with roughly 90% found just once. The sequenced material came from peripheral blood. The receptors shown here come from a man between 60 and 75 years old with acute or convalescent COVID-19.

This clone was observed once. The chain uses TRBV30 and TRBJ2-1, with D possibly matching TRBD1 (6 bases). From germline, CDR1 is GTSNPN and CDR2 SVGIG (reference sequence). The CDR3 has 13 residues. V dropped 4 bases and J dropped 5 bases, with 12 bases sitting between them. The CDR3 nucleotides read TGTGCCTGGACCAGGGGCTCGAACAATGAGCAGTTCTTC. Amino acids: CAWTRGSNNEQFF.

The chain joins TRBV5-4 to TRBJ2-1, with D possibly matching TRBD2 (5 bases). CDR1 SGHNT and CDR2 YYREEE come from the germline V gene (reference sequence). Trimming cost V 0 bases and J 10 bases, with 5 bases left between them. The CDR3 has 11 amino acids. As DNA, the CDR3 is TGTGCCAGCAGCTTGGGAGGGGAGCAGTTCTTC. It yields the protein CASSLGGEQFF.